This record covers a single TCR beta chain. The data were produced by immunoSEQ multiplex PCR, yet TCRdb's version contains in-frame clones alone and is incomplete. The table has some 65,000 clones, around 93% seen once; the top ten hold less than 3.5%. V shed 4 bases, J shed 6 bases, and the junction held 5 bases outside the gene matches. In germline, CDR1 is SGHRS, CDR2 YFSETQ. This CDR3 is built from 13 residues. This sample is part of a study of blood T cell repertoires in COVID-19. The chain employs TRBV5-1 and TRBJ2-3; 7 bases line up with TRBD1. The receptor was isolated from a man between 65 and 85 years old with active COVID-19. The material sequenced was peripheral blood. The CDR3 DNA reads TGCGCCAGCAGCCAGGACAGGTCCGATACGCAGTATTTT. Amino acid sequence: CASSQDRSDTQYF.